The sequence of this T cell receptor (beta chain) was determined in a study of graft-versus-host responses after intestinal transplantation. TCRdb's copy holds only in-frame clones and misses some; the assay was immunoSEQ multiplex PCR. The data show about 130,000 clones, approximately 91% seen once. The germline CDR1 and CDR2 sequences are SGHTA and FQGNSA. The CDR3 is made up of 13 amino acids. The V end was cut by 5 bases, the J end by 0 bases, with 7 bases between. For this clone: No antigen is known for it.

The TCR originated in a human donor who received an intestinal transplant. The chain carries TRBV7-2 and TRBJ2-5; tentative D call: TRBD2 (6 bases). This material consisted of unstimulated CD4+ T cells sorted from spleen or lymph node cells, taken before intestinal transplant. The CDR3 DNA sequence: TGTGCCAGCAGCCGGGGGAACCAAGAGACCCAGTACTTC. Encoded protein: CASSRGNQETQYF.